One sample yielded the 17 T cell receptor beta chains listed below, sequenced in a study of esophageal squamous cell carcinoma under preoperative chemotherapy (dated by TCRdb to the late 2010s). This sample's time point label indicates: after preoperative PTX-NDP chemotherapy. Library preparation employed PCR. Instrument on record: HiSeq X Ten. TCRdb trimmed public reads at Q25 via fastp, called clones via MiXCR and kept in-frame beta chains. Each CDR3 protein appears once, grouped with its most common genes and DNA. Counted in this sample were roughly 9,600 distinct CDR3 sequences; around half of them appeared once. The top ten hold 13% to 15% of the sample. Collection took place from a patient given preoperative chemotherapy. All receptors derive from a human donor with esophageal squamous cell carcinoma. The donor label of this sample is uncertain.

To note about this clonotype: The junction does not match germline at one end; this may be a read error. DNA for the CDR3: TGTGCCAGCAGGGGCTGTGTAGACTACAATGAGCAGTTTTTT. Encoded protein: CASRGCVDYNEQFF. The J gene is TRBJ2-1, the V gene TRBV6-2 or TRBV6-3; a weak D match, TRBD2 (5 bases). There are 14 residues in the CDR3. CDR1 MNHEY and CDR2 SVGEGT come from the germline V gene.

Concerning this clonotype itself: This CDR3 fails to terminate in the conserved phenylalanine or tryptophan, so it likely reflects a read error. The limits of the CDR3 on the DNA are not certain, so only TCRdb's listed CDR3 is given. The chain employs TRBV12-3 or TRBV12-4 and TRBJ2-6; whether TRBD2, the table's D call, matches the DNA was not checked. The CDR3 is 17 residues long, ends included. The CDR3 loop is CASRHEGSPPYEQFFGP.

The CDR3 sequence: CAGSWPVGSDEQYF. CDR3 sequence (DNA): TGTGCGGGCAGCTGGCCTGTAGGCTCAGATGAGCAGTATTTT. The chain uses TRBV7-2 and TRBJ2-3; D remains ambiguous. Germline-derived CDR1 and CDR2 are SGHTA and FQGNSA. This CDR3 contains 14 residues.

V is TRBV7-2 and J is TRBJ2-3; TRBD1 is a possible D gene (6 bases). The last part of the DNA fits TRBJ2-7 better; the J call may be wrong. This CDR3 is 17 amino acids long. CDR1 is SGHTA, CDR2 FQGNSA, per germline. CDR3 DNA sequence: TGTGCCAGCAGCTTATTCGTGTCGACAGGCTACTCCTACGAGCAGTACTTC. It codes for CASSLFVSTGYSYEQYF.

This clonotype was detected ten times or more. The chain carries TRBV12-3 or TRBV12-4 and TRBJ2-1; D gene unclear. The CDR3 contains 17 residues. The V end lost 7 bases, the J end lost 4 bases, and 23 bases lay between the germline ends. CDR3 in amino acids: CASNPPPLRQHYNEQFF. Written as DNA, the CDR3 is TGTGCCAGCAATCCCCCCCCCCTTCGCCAGCATTACAATGAGCAGTTCTTC.

This clonotype was observed many times. The V and J genes are TRBV6-1 and TRBJ2-5; the D is unclear. Germline V gene data show CDR1 as MNHNS and CDR2 as SASEGT. The ends were cut back, 11 bases at V and 10 bases at J, with 17 bases in the middle. The CDR3 runs 11 residues. CDR3 coding DNA: TGTGCCGGGTTTTGGATGGCCGACCAGTACTTC. Protein: CAGFWMADQYF.

The chain joins TRBV7-8 to TRBJ2-1, with D tentatively TRBD1 or TRBD2 (7 bases each). The CDR3 extends over 16 amino acids. V was clipped by 6 bases and J by 5 bases, with 20 bases between them. Germline CDR1 and CDR2: SGHVS and FQNEAQ. The CDR3 is CASRKTRGEGHNEQFF. The CDR3 coding sequence is TGTGCCAGCAGGAAAACCAGGGGGGAGGGGCACAATGAGCAGTTCTTC. Filled out from reference TRBV7-8 and TRBJ2-1, the complete variable domain reads GAGVSQSPRYKVAKRGQDVALRCDPISGHVSLFWYQQALGQGPEFLTYFQNEAQLDKSGLPSDRFFAERPEGSVSTLKIQRTQQEDSAVYLCASRKTRGEGHNEQFFGPGTRLTVL.

The V gene is TRBV12-3 or TRBV12-4, the J gene TRBJ2-4; tentative D call: TRBD2 (6 bases). Trimming stripped 4 bases from V and 13 bases from J, with 23 bases between. CDR3 length: 15 amino acids. In DNA form, the CDR3 reads TGTGCCAGCAGTTCCTTGGCGGGATATTACAATGAGCAGTACTTC. This encodes CASSSLAGYYNEQYF.

This clonotype is termed medium-sized. V is TRBV7-8 and J is TRBJ2-5; 8 bases are shared with TRBD2. The J call may be faulty, since TRBJ2-7 better matches the DNA end. This CDR3 has 14 amino acids. Germline-derived CDR1 and CDR2 are SGHVS and FQNEAQ. The CDR3: CASSLGTSLYEQYF. CDR3 sequence (DNA): TGTGCCAGCAGCTTAGGGACTAGCCTATACGAGCAGTACTTC.

This clonotype has just one count. This chain links TRBV6-5 with TRBJ2-5, with D possibly being TRBD2 (6 bases). The J call may not be correct, given that the DNA end is closer to TRBJ2-7. This CDR3 has 13 amino acids. CDR1 and CDR2 (germline): MNHEY, SVGAGI. Here the CDR3 reads CASSSLASYEQYF. The CDR3 DNA follows: TGTGCCAGCAGTTCCCTAGCGAGCTACGAGCAGTACTTC.

The gene calls are TRBV6-5 and TRBJ2-1; maybe TRBD2 (6 bases). The CDR3 extends over 14 amino acids. Trimming pared 3 bases from V and 10 bases from J, leaving 16 bases between. CDR1 and CDR2 (germline): MNHEY, SVGAGI. DNA for the CDR3: TGTGCCAGCAGTTATAGGGCGGGACCGGACGAGCAGTTCTTC. It specifies CASSYRAGPDEQFF.

This clonotype ranks as medium-sized (0.01 to 0.1%). This chain links TRBV6-6 with TRBJ2-1; 8 bases are a match to TRBD2. V lost 7 bases to trimming and J lost 4 bases; unmatched junction nucleotides: 6. Per the germline V gene, CDR1 is MNHNY and CDR2 is SVGAGI (reference sequence). The CDR3 is 14 amino acids. Here the CDR3 DNA reads TGTGCCAGCATTAGCGGGGCTCTATACAATGAGCAGTTCTTC. Translating gives CASISGALYNEQFF.

This clonotype was seen many times. A much larger clone differs by one base, so this may be a read error. The chain recombines TRBV11-1 with TRBJ2-1; TRBD2 matches at 12 bases. V gave up 5 bases and J gave up 13 bases; unmatched junction bases: 12. Germline CDR1 is SGHAT and CDR2 is FQDESV (reference sequence). This CDR3 region has 15 residues. CDR3 DNA sequence: TGTGCCAGCAGCCCTAGCGGGGGGGCCAGAGAGACCCAGTTCTTC. Translating gives CASSPSGGARETQFF. Based on the CDR3 plus reference TRBV11-1 and TRBJ2-1, the full variable domain is EAEVAQSPRYKITEKSQAVAFWCDPISGHATLYWYRQILGQGPELLVQFQDESVVDDSQLPKDRFSAERLKGVDSTLKIQPAELGDSAMYLCASSPSGGARETQFFGPGTRLTVL.

This chain links TRBV27 with TRBJ2-5, with 10 positions matching TRBD2. J gave up 11 bases and V 6 bases, and 12 bases lay outside the gene matches. The CDR3 contains 14 residues. Looked up from germline, CDR1 is MNHEY and CDR2 is SMNVEV (reference sequence). CDR3 in DNA: TGTGCCAGCAGCACTAGCGGGAATTACAATGAGCAGTACTTC. Translation: CASSTSGNYNEQYF.

This clonotype was observed a handful of times. The chain employs TRBV4-1 and TRBJ1-2; no clear D. Trimming left V 0 bases short and J 1 base short, with 3 bases between. Germline-derived CDR1 and CDR2 are MGHRA and YSYEKL. The CDR3 has 13 amino acids. CDR3 in amino acids: CASSQEDNYGYTF. As DNA, the CDR3 is TGCGCCAGCAGCCAAGAAGATAACTATGGCTACACCTTC.

This clonotype came up once. Being one base from a much bigger clone, this may be a read error. The chain carries TRBV12-3 or TRBV12-4 and TRBJ2-2; D unclear. The CDR3 covers 14 residues. The DNA for the CDR3 is TGTGACAGCAGTGCCCTGGGCAGGACCGGGGAGCTGTTTTTT. This translates into CDSSALGRTGELFF.

In this sample, this clonotype turned up a few times. The V call is TRBV2, the J call TRBJ2-2; tentative D call: TRBD1 (5 bases). Trimming cost V 6 bases and J 3 bases, with 11 bases left between them. Germline V gene lookup returns CDR1 SNHLY and CDR2 FYNNEI. This CDR3 is 14 amino acids long. As DNA, the CDR3 is TGTGCCAGCAGGGGGCAGATTTACACCGGGGAGCTGTTTTTT. Translated: CASRGQIYTGELFF.